This entry describes one T cell receptor beta chain. This clone was observed once. Its antigen is currently not known. No qualities accompany the bases; no much larger clone lies one base away. Measured from the cysteine to the phenylalanine, the CDR3 is 19 residues long. CDR3 DNA only is kept here, 57 bases in frame from base 1. Germline trimming amounts to 1 base on V and 6 bases on J, with 15 as the count of junction bases outside the gene matches. Taken from the germline V gene, the CDR1 and CDR2 loops are MNHNS and SASEGT. The record originates from a study of blood T cell repertoires in COVID-19 (dated by TCRdb to 2019 to 2021). Describing the broader study: Samples covering the acute and convalescent phases of COVID-19 were provided by collaborators in the United States, Italy and Spain. The material from the prospective study consisted of cDNA or gDNA derived from T cells, B-cell-depleted T cells, or PBMCs. Subjects who had been exposed to COVID-19, were actively infected with it, or had recovered from it provided the deeply sampled blood TCRbeta repertoires that made up the dataset. The repertoires were released in a freely available public database intended as a resource for research on the immune response to SARS-CoV-2. The samples were drawn from the first 160 participants of the ongoing ImmuneRACE study and from 950 to 1,500 subjects provided by 6 global collaborators. Sample metadata almost always included a de-identified subject ID, COVID-19 status, age in years and sex. Where HLA class I and class II types were available, the types were taken from metadata supplied by the sample provider, not from assay-based typing. Overall study outcomes, separate from this receptor: The quantity of clinical and demographic metadata differed by source and by participant and was supplied without curation.

TCRbeta CDR3 regions were amplified from genomic DNA using the immunoSEQ Assay, a bias-controlled multiplex PCR. Under the source paper's analysis protocol: The number of nucleated cells in each sample was estimated from the amplification of reference gene primers within the assay. To quantify the absolute abundance of each unique TCRbeta CDR3 rearrangement, sequence reads were collapsed and filtered. For each sample, productive Simpson clonality was calculated by taking the square root of Simpson's diversity index across productive rearrangements. The immuneACCESS repertoire file appears here via TCRdb, limited to in-frame rearrangements. These files lack a portion of the clones; in checked studies, under half of the deficit traces to unresolved V genes, and the cause of the others is not known. V, J and clone size are taken as reported in that table, and D and trimming were inferred from the DNA itself. The sample profile shows 150,000 to 200,000 clones; 94% of them were found once. In total, the top ten clones hold approximately 0.69% of the sample.

At one collaborating source in Seattle, patients were enrolled during active infection and were followed longitudinally through the course of disease. Each collaborating institution followed its own protocols to collect whole blood in K2EDTA tubes. For TCRbeta analysis, collaborators shipped samples as frozen whole blood, isolated PBMCs, or DNA extracted from either of those sample types. The rearranged segments are TRBV6-1 and TRBJ2-3; 11 bases in the middle match TRBD2. The receptor comes from a man aged 30 to 39 with COVID-19, enrolled during active disease. Sequencing was done on a sample of peripheral blood. The DNA sequence reads TGTGCCAGCAGTGAAGACGTTTATGGAACTAGCGGGGGTTGGGATACGCAGTATTTT. Protein translation: CASSEDVYGTSGGWDTQYF.